Here is one TCR beta chain with its context. Germline is not matched at one junction end, which may reflect a read error. With 60 Vbeta and 13 Jbeta primers, the PCR was carried out. Per the study methods: In a later analysis, 80 million to 100 million unique TCR beta chains included roughly 11 million shared by two or more donors. The table came from immunoSEQ multiplex PCR; TCRdb's copy has only in-frame clones and leaves some out. Clone size and the V and J calls come from that table; the DNA yielded D and trimming. This table holds about 160,000 clones, roughly 72% found once. The data derive from a study of cytomegalovirus exposure and HLA in healthy donors. CDR1 is KGHSH, CDR2 LQKENI, per germline. This CDR3 has 15 residues.

Sequenced material: PBMCs. J is TRBJ1-6 and V is TRBV18; 9 bases map to TRBD1. This receptor was taken from a man in his forties in good health and CMV-seropositive. The CDR3 here is CASPPGQGYNSPLHF. The CDR3 DNA reads as TGTGCCAGCCCACCTGGACAGGGGTATAATTCACCCCTCCACTTT.